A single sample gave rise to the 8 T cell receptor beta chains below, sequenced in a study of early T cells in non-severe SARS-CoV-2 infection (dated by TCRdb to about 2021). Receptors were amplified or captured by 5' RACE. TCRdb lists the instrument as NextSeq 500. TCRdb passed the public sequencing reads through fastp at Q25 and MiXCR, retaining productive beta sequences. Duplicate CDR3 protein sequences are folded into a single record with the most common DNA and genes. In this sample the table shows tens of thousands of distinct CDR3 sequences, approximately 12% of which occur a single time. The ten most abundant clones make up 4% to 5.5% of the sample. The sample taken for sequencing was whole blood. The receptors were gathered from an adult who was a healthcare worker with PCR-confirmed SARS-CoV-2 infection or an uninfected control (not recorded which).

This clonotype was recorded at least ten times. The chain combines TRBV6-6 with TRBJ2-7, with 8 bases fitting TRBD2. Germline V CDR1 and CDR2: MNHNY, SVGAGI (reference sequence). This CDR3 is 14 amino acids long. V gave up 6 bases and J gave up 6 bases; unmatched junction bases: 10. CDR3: CASSVTSGGGEQYF. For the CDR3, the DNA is TGTGCCAGCAGCGTCACTAGCGGAGGTGGCGAGCAGTACTTC.

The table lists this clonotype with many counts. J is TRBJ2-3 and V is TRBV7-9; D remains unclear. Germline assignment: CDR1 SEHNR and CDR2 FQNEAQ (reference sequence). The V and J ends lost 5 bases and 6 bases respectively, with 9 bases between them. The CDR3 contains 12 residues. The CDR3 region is CASSQYGDTQYF. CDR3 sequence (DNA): TGTGCCAGCAGCCAATATGGGGATACGCAGTATTTT.

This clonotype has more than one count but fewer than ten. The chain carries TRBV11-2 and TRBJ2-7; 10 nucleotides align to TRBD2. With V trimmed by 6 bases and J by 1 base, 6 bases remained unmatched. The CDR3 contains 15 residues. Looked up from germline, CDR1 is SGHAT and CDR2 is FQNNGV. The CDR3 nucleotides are TGTGCCAGCAGAGAACTAGCGGGACAGTCCTACGAGCAGTACTTC. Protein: CASRELAGQSYEQYF.

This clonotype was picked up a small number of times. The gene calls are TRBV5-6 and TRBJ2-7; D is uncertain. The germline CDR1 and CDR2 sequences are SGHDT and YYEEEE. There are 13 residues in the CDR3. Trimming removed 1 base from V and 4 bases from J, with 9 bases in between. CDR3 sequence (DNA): TGTGCCAGCAGCTTGCAGTCAATTTACGAGCAGTACTTC. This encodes CASSLQSIYEQYF.

DNA for the CDR3: TGTGCCACCAGTGACCGTTGGGGGACAGGGGACAATGAGCAGTTCTTC. This gives the protein CATSDRWGTGDNEQFF. The chain recombines TRBV24-1 with TRBJ2-1; 10 positions match TRBD1. Germline CDR1 KGHDR, CDR2 SFDVKD. Losses at the gene ends were 4 bases for V and 5 bases for J; bases not matched to a gene: 7. This CDR3 has 16 residues.

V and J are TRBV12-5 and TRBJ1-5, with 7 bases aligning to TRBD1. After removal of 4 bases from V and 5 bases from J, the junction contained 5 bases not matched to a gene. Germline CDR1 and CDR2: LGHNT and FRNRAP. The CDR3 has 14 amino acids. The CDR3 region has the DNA TGTGCTAGTGGTTGGGGGACAGTTCATCAGCCCCAGCATTTT. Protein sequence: CASGWGTVHQPQHF.

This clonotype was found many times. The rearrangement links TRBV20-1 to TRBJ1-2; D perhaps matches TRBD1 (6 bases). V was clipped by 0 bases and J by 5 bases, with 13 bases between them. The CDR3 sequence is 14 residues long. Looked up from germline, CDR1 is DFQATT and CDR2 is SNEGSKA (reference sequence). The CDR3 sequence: CSAREGARDYGYTF. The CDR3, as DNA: TGCAGTGCTAGAGAGGGGGCCAGGGATTATGGCTACACCTTC.

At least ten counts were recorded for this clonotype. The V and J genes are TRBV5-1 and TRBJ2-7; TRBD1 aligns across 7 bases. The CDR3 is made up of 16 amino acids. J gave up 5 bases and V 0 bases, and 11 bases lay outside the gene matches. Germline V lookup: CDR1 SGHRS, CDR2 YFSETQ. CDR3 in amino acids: CASSLGHLGGPHEQYF. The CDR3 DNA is TGCGCCAGCAGCTTGGGCCATCTAGGGGGCCCCCACGAGCAGTACTTC.